This entry concerns a single T cell receptor (beta chain). These data belong to a study of blood T cell repertoires in COVID-19. Generated by immunoSEQ multiplex PCR, the TCRdb table keeps only in-frame clones and is missing some. The table shows over 70,000 clones, with more than 85% occurring only once. Trimming removed 6 bases from V and 5 bases from J, with 16 bases in between. CDR1 MNHNY and CDR2 SVGAGI come from the germline V gene (reference sequence). This CDR3 has 14 amino acids. The TCR sequence derives from a human donor with active COVID-19. The donor label of this sample is uncertain. The specimen was peripheral blood. The V call is TRBV6-6, the J call TRBJ2-5; tentatively, D is TRBD2 (5 bases). CDR3 in amino acids: CASSPLGGWETQYF. CDR3 bases: TGTGCCAGCAGCCCCCTAGGCGGGTGGGAGACCCAGTACTTC.